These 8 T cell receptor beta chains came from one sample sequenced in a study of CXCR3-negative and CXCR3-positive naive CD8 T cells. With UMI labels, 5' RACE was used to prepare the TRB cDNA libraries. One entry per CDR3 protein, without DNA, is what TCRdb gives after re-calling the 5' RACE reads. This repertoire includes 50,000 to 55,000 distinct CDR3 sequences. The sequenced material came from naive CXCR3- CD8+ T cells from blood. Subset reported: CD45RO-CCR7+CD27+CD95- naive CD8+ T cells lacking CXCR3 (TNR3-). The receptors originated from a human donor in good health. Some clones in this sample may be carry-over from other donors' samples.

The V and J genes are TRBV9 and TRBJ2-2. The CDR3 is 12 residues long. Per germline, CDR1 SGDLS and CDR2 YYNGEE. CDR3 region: CASSVDGGELFF.

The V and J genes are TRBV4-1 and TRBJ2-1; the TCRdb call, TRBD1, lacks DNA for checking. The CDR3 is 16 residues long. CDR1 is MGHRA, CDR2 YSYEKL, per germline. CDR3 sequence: CASSQYPGQSYNEQFF.

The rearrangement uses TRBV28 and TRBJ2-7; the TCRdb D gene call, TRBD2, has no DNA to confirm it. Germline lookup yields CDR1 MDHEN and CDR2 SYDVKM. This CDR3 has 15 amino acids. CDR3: CASSSISGGGYEQYF.

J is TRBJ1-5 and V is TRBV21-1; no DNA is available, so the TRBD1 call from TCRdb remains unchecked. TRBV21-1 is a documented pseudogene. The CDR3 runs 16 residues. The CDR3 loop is CASSARDRGPNQPQHF.

CDR3 sequence: CATRAPKGQFF. V is TRBV6-2 or TRBV6-3 and J is TRBJ2-1; there is no DNA to check the TCRdb D call of TRBD1. This CDR3 has 11 residues. Germline CDR1 is MNHEY and CDR2 is SVGEGT.

This chain's CDR3 is CASSFDWIGDTQYF. V gene TRBV5-5 combines with J gene TRBJ2-3. CDR3 length: 14 amino acids. The germline V gene has CDR1 SGHKS and CDR2 YYEKEE (reference sequence).

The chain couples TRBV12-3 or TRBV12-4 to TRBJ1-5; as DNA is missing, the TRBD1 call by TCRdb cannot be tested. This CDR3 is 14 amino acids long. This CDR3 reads CASSWTVFGQPQHF.

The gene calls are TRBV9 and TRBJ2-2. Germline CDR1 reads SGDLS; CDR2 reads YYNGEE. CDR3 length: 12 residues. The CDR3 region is CASSSVPGELFF.